This entry describes one TCR beta chain. Its antigen target is currently unknown. It has no much larger one-base neighbor in the sample; base qualities were not kept. This sample is drawn from a study of shared clonotypes between healthy human individuals (dated by TCRdb to 2020 to 2021). Regarding the complete study: A few men and two women, aged 18 to 49 years, made up the cohort. Blood TCR repertoires of a handful of healthy adults were deeply sequenced to estimate repertoire size and the extent of clonotype sharing between individuals. Per donor, leukapheresis produced somewhere between about 0.9 and 9 billion PBMCs. Per donor, three plates each were used for CD4 naive and CD4 memory, two for CD8 naive, and one for CD8 memory. To increase sequencing depth and limit assay-specific biases, different laboratories used diverse techniques to prepare libraries and sequence TCR repertoires. The full study reports these points: Clonotypes shared by all four sorted-subset donors showed higher generation probabilities than non-shared clonotypes. Based on pairwise subsampling, the degree of clonotype sharing among donors was expected to be affected by sequencing depth. Incomplete sequencing was indicated by rarefaction of sorted-subset datasets, despite the large sequencing depth. Sampling was limited to blood, and TCR repertoires in tissue likely differ from TCR repertoires in blood. Naive subsets generally had larger estimated clonotype richness than memory subsets did. The small number of donors limited the genetic and exposure-history diversity represented. When a handful of donors were compared, the shared fraction of clonotypes was about 5.5% for naive CD4, 3% to 4% for naive CD8, 2% to 2.5% for memory CD4, and less than 0.5% for memory CD8.

V is pared back by 5 bases and J by 2 bases, with 10 bases lying between the germline termini. CDR1 and CDR2 were assigned from the germline V gene as MNHNS and SASEGT. From cysteine to phenylalanine, the CDR3 is 13 amino acids long. Just CDR3 DNA is preserved here, 39 bases in frame from base 1. TCR CDR3 regions were amplified from genomic DNA by multiplex PCR using the deep immunoSEQ assay. For each cell subset, the extracted genomic DNA was distributed evenly across all wells of several immunoSEQ 96-well plates, and each plate served as one replicate. Each replicate PCR for sorted subsets received 150 to 250 ng genomic DNA, equal to about 30,000 T cell genomes. Purified libraries were quantified with a Qubit 3.0 fluorometer, sized on a Bioanalyzer 2100, and re-quantified with the KAPA Library Quantification kit. Each immunoSEQ 96-well plate was sequenced on its own single-read 150-cycle Illumina NextSeq 550 flow cell. Per the source publication's procedure: The immunoSEQ output contained only junctional sequences without quality scores, so filtering could not match that applied to full-length reads. Sequences were annotated with PyIR, a Python wrapper for IgBLAST v1.9, using IMGT germline references to assign V/J genes and CDR3. Reads were filtered out if the reads had weak V/J assignments (E-value above 1e-6), no CDR3, stop codons, out-of-frame junctions, or ambiguous translated residues. V3J clonotypes were defined by identical inferred V gene, J gene, and CDR3 amino acid sequence. The percentage overlap between two repertoires was calculated by dividing the number of shared unique clonotypes by the size of the smaller repertoire. Repertoire richness was assessed with RTK rarefaction, the Chao1 estimator, and Recon v2.1 estimates of unobserved clonotypes. OLGA was used to compute generation probabilities for all TCRbeta clonotypes that the gDNA method yielded from four donors. TCRdb retrieved this table from immuneACCESS and kept in-frame rearrangements only. Not all clones are present; in checked studies, unresolved V genes account for under half, and no reason is known for the remainder. V, J and clone size are taken as reported in that table, and D and trimming were inferred from the DNA itself. The sample table lists roughly 1,800,000 clones, over 85% of them with a count of one. More than 0.9% of the sample is taken by the ten largest.

For the CD8 naive samples, CD45RO-negative cells were positively selected for CCR7, yielding a CD45RA+CCR7+ population from which TemRA cells were excluded. Donors were healthy HIV-negative adults with no recently reported acute infections or vaccinations. Every donor was a Caucasian adult residing in Nashville, Tennessee, USA. Blood was collected by leukapheresis, and PBMCs were isolated by Ficoll-Histopaque density gradient centrifugation and then cryopreserved in liquid nitrogen vapor phase. Purity and quantity of every magnetically sorted T cell population were checked by analytical flow cytometry. Genomic DNA was isolated from each sorted fraction and quantified by UV absorbance on a Nanodrop 2000c.

The receptor comes from a young man in good health. Sequencing input: naive CD8+ T cells sorted from blood. Explained via the paper, the cell subset or site label denotes: CD45RA+CCR7+. Rearrangement joined TRBV6-1 to TRBJ2-7, with the D call perhaps TRBD1 or TRBD2, each one matching 5 bases. The CDR3 region: CASSPRGTYEQYF. Read as DNA, the sequence is TGTGCCAGCAGTCCGAGGGGAACCTACGAGCAGTACTTC.